Each of the 16 T cell receptor beta chains below was sequenced from the same sample in a study of blood T cell repertoires in COVID-19. The protocol was immunoSEQ multiplex PCR, while the TCRdb copy is restricted to in-frame clones and leaves out a portion. The sample shows 110,000 to 150,000 clones, approximately 79% of them seen only once. Sequenced: peripheral blood. Receptor source: a man aged 45-65 years with active or convalescent COVID-19.

This sequence joins TRBV15 and TRBJ2-3; the match to TRBD2 covers 9 bases. CDR1 is LNHNV and CDR2 is YYDKDF in the germline V gene (reference sequence). The CDR3 is 15 amino acids. V dropped 5 bases and J dropped 1; count of bases not matched to a gene: 4. In nucleotides, the CDR3 is TGTGCCACCAGCTCTAGCGGGGCCCGCACAGATACGCAGTATTTT. It encodes CATSSSGARTDTQYF.

This clone was seen only once. This chain uses TRBV28 with TRBJ1-1, with a weak D call TRBD1 (6 bases). Germline CDR1 MDHEN, CDR2 SYDVKM. CDR3 length: 14 residues. The V and J ends lost 2 bases and 4 bases respectively, with 11 bases between them. The CDR3 bases are TGTGCCAGCAGTTTACAGGGGTGGGGCACTGAAGCTTTCTTT. Its translation is CASSLQGWGTEAFF.

The J gene is TRBJ2-1, the V gene TRBV28, with a weak D call TRBD2 (5 bases). The germline V gene encodes CDR1 MDHEN and CDR2 SYDVKM. This CDR3 spans 15 amino acids. Trimming removed 5 bases from V and 5 bases from J, with 16 bases in between. The CDR3 coding sequence is TGTGCCAGCAGTCTCTACCGGACTGGAGACAATGAGCAGTTCTTC. It specifies CASSLYRTGDNEQFF.

The rearrangement links TRBV6-6 to TRBJ1-6; tentatively, D is TRBD1 (5 bases). This CDR3 is 16 amino acids long. V dropped 0 bases and J dropped 2 bases, with 8 bases sitting between them. Germline V gene lookup returns CDR1 MNHNY and CDR2 SVGAGI (reference sequence). The CDR3 DNA reads as TGTGCCAGCAGTTACTCAGGGGTCCCCTATAATTCACCCCTCCACTTT. Translation gives CASSYSGVPYNSPLHF.

V usage is TRBV11-1 and J usage is TRBJ2-5; TRBD1 is a possible D gene (7 bases). Trimming took 5 bases from V and 5 from J, leaving 18 bases between them. This CDR3 comprises 15 residues. CDR1 and CDR2 from the germline V gene are SGHAT and FQDESV (reference sequence). DNA for the CDR3: TGTGCCAGCAGCCACGGAGGGGGCGCAGGGGAGACCCAGTACTTC. Its translation is CASSHGGGAGETQYF.

The chain is built from TRBV24-1 and TRBJ2-1; 9 nucleotides align to TRBD2. Unmatched junction bases numbered 7, after V lost 4 bases and J lost 7 bases. The CDR3 is 15 residues long. Germline CDR1 KGHDR, CDR2 SFDVKD. CDR3 sequence reads: CATSERAGGPNEQFF. The CDR3, as DNA: TGTGCCACCAGTGAAAGAGCGGGAGGACCGAATGAGCAGTTCTTC.

This clone was observed a single time. This chain connects TRBV5-4 to TRBJ2-5; 8 nucleotides match TRBD1. CDR1 is SGHNT, CDR2 YYREEE, per germline (reference sequence). This CDR3 has 13 residues. V lost 3 bases to trimming and J lost 3 bases; unmatched junction nucleotides: 1. CDR3 sequence (DNA): TGTGCCAGCAGCTACAGGGGGGAAGAGACCCAGTACTTC. This codes for CASSYRGEETQYF.

The V call is TRBV11-2, the J call TRBJ2-3; 8 positions match TRBD1. Looked up from germline, CDR1 is SGHAT and CDR2 is FQNNGV. The trim removed 0 bases at V and 5 bases at J, leaving 7 bases unmatched. The CDR3 consists of 16 residues. The CDR3 DNA reads TGTGCCAGCAGCTTAGATCCAAGGACAGGGCAAGATACGCAGTATTTT. It encodes CASSLDPRTGQDTQYF.

In DNA, the CDR3 is TGTGCCAGCAGCAAACCAGGGGGCGAGAATCAGCCCCAGCATTTT. This translates into CASSKPGGENQPQHF. The J gene is TRBJ1-5, the V gene TRBV2; 8 nucleotides match TRBD1. CDR1 is SNHLY, CDR2 FYNNEI, per germline. Losses at the gene ends were 6 bases for V and 4 bases for J; bases not matched to a gene: 8. The CDR3 has 15 residues.

The CDR3 reads CASSLPGQQGYTF. The CDR3 nucleotides read TGTGCCAGCAGCCTCCCGGGACAGCAAGGCTACACCTTC. The chain couples TRBV27 to TRBJ1-2; 7 nucleotides agree with TRBD1. Germline V gives CDR1 MNHEY, CDR2 SMNVEV (reference sequence). V dropped 6 bases and J dropped 8; count of bases not matched to a gene: 9. The CDR3 consists of 13 residues.

This sequence joins TRBV7-9 and TRBJ2-5, with a possible D match to TRBD2 (7 bases). Germline values: CDR1 SEHNR, CDR2 FQNEAQ (reference sequence). The CDR3 loop spans 15 amino acids. Trimming took 2 bases from V and 4 from J, leaving 14 bases between them. The CDR3 spells CASSLFGGAGETQYF. The CDR3 DNA reads as TGTGCCAGCAGCTTATTTGGGGGGGCTGGAGAGACCCAGTACTTC.

This clone has only a few counts. The rearrangement uses TRBV28 and TRBJ2-7; 14 bases are shared with TRBD2. V lost 6 bases and J lost 5; bases outside the gene matches: 6. This CDR3 is built from 15 residues. The V gene's germline CDR1 is MDHEN and CDR2 SYDVKM. CDR3 residues: CASRRTSGRNDEQYF. The CDR3 DNA reads as TGTGCCAGCAGAAGGACTAGCGGGAGGAATGACGAGCAGTACTTC.

The chain employs TRBV5-4 and TRBJ1-5, with D maybe TRBD1 (5 bases). The CDR3 is 14 amino acids. Trimming pared 3 bases from V and 4 bases from J, leaving 11 bases between. Germline V CDR1 and CDR2: SGHNT, YYREEE (reference sequence). DNA of the CDR3: TGTGCCAGCAGCTCCGGGGGACCAAATCAGCCCCAGCATTTT. Encoded protein: CASSSGGPNQPQHF.

V and J are TRBV27 and TRBJ2-1; 10 bases agree with TRBD1. V gave up 3 bases and J gave up 2 bases; unmatched junction bases: 1. Germline CDR1 MNHEY, CDR2 SMNVEV (reference sequence). This CDR3 has 15 amino acids. DNA for the CDR3: TGTGCCAGCAGTTTGGGACAGGGGCCCTACAATGAGCAGTTCTTC. Translated: CASSLGQGPYNEQFF.

The CDR3 bases are TGTGCCAGCAGCTTGGTGACTAACTACGAGCAGTACTTC. This gives the protein CASSLVTNYEQYF. The V call is TRBV5-6, the J call TRBJ2-7; weak D call: TRBD2 (5 bases). The ends were cut back, 0 bases at V and 3 bases at J, with 7 bases in the middle. The CDR3 has 13 residues. CDR1 and CDR2 (germline): SGHDT, YYEEEE.

For the CDR3, the DNA is TGTGCCAGCAGACCCGGGACAGGGAGGAAATCGTACAACACTGAAGCTTTCTTT. It specifies CASRPGTGRKSYNTEAFF. The chain couples TRBV27 to TRBJ1-1; TRBD1 matches at 9 bases. Germline CDR1 and CDR2: MNHEY and SMNVEV (reference sequence). This CDR3 has 18 amino acids. The V gene end was trimmed by 6 bases and the J gene end by 2 bases; junction bases not matched to a gene: 16.